Following are 19 T cell receptor beta chains from one sample sequenced in a study of blood T cell repertoires in COVID-19. Clones were read by immunoSEQ multiplex PCR, and TCRdb kept only the in-frame ones, dropping some. Counted here are 110,000 or so clones, approximately 85% occurring once; the ten biggest clones make up 3.4%. The sequencing input was peripheral blood. The receptor set was obtained from a man aged 35-49 years with acute or convalescent COVID-19.

This clone showed up just a few times. The chain uses TRBV4-3 and TRBJ2-1, with D possibly being TRBD2 (5 bases). Germline assignment: CDR1 LGHNA and CDR2 YSLEER. The CDR3 is 13 residues long. Trimming removed 1 base at V and 5 bases at J, with 6 bases between. CDR3 residues: CASSQGGDNEQFF. The CDR3 DNA sequence: TGCGCCAGCAGCCAAGGGGGAGACAATGAGCAGTTCTTC.

The chain joins TRBV24-1 to TRBJ1-2; possibly TRBD1 for D (6 bases). This CDR3 has 12 residues. CDR1 KGHDR and CDR2 SFDVKD come from the germline V gene. V lost 3 bases and J 6 bases, leaving 7 bases between the germline ends. The CDR3 region is CATSDPGDGYTF. The CDR3 nucleotides are TGTGCCACCAGTGATCCAGGGGATGGCTACACCTTC.

This clone appeared once. The chain combines TRBV4-1 with TRBJ2-5, with a possible D match to TRBD1 (5 bases). This CDR3 region has 16 residues. V was trimmed by 0 bases and J by 4 bases, leaving 15 bases between them. Germline-derived CDR1 and CDR2 are MGHRA and YSYEKL. CDR3 sequence reads: CASSQEQRSRVETQYF. CDR3 nucleotides: TGCGCCAGCAGCCAAGAACAGCGAAGCAGGGTAGAGACCCAGTACTTC.

The V and J genes are TRBV5-4 and TRBJ2-5; 11 bases line up with TRBD1. Per the germline V gene, CDR1 is SGHNT and CDR2 is YYREEE (reference sequence). The length of the CDR3 is 17 residues. The V and J ends lost 4 bases and 2 bases, in that order; junction bases with no gene match: 10. This chain's CDR3 is CASSGGQGDPLQETQYF. In DNA form, the CDR3 reads TGTGCCAGCAGCGGGGGACAGGGGGACCCCCTACAAGAGACCCAGTACTTC.

The chain has TRBV6-5 and TRBJ2-3; 7 bases match TRBD2. V shed 4 bases and J 6 bases; nucleotides not matched to a gene: 10. The CDR3 loop spans 15 amino acids. The germline V gene has CDR1 MNHEY and CDR2 SVGAGI. The CDR3: CASSSAGLMVDTQYF. Written as DNA, the CDR3 is TGTGCCAGCAGTTCCGCGGGACTAATGGTGGATACGCAGTATTTT.

The V call is TRBV6-1, the J call TRBJ1-5; weak D call: TRBD1 (6 bases). This CDR3 contains 13 residues. The germline V gene encodes CDR1 MNHNS and CDR2 SASEGT. The V and J ends lost 3 bases and 4 bases respectively, with 7 bases between them. This chain's CDR3 is CASSDRGNQPQHF. CDR3 coding DNA: TGTGCCAGCAGTGACAGGGGTAATCAGCCCCAGCATTTT.

The CDR3: CASSREIAGTGESPLHF. The CDR3 DNA reads as TGCGCCAGCAGCCGAGAGATAGCCGGGACAGGGGAATCACCCCTCCACTTT. The chain links TRBV4-3 to TRBJ1-6, with TRBD1 identical over 10 bases. Germline V lookup: CDR1 LGHNA, CDR2 YSLEER. J gave up 10 bases and V 4 bases, and 13 bases lay outside the gene matches. The length of the CDR3 is 17 residues.

This rearrangement joins TRBV4-1 to TRBJ2-1; D gene ambiguous. The germline V gene has CDR1 MGHRA and CDR2 YSYEKL. The CDR3 consists of 17 residues. V shed 4 bases and J shed 0 bases, with 16 bases lying between them. This CDR3 is CASSPPVTSSSYNEQFF. CDR3 nucleotide sequence: TGCGCCAGCAGCCCACCCGTCACTTCGAGCTCCTACAATGAGCAGTTCTTC.

V is TRBV6-2 or TRBV6-3 and J is TRBJ2-1; TRBD2 might be the D (6 bases). V shed 5 bases and J shed 10 bases, with 15 bases lying between them. The germline gives CDR1 MNHEY, CDR2 SVGEGT. The CDR3 has 13 amino acids. CDR3 sequence reads: CASSMPPSAEQFF. The CDR3 coding sequence is TGTGCCAGCAGTATGCCTCCTAGCGCCGAGCAGTTCTTC.

This rearrangement joins TRBV7-8 to TRBJ2-2, with 12 bases fitting TRBD2. The junction had 3 bases not matched to a gene; V was cut back by 8 bases and J by 2 bases. The length of the CDR3 is 15 residues. CDR1 is SGHVS and CDR2 is FQNEAQ in the germline V gene. The CDR3 protein is CASGLAGRNTGELFF. The CDR3 region has the DNA TGTGCCAGCGGACTAGCGGGGCGAAACACCGGGGAGCTGTTTTTT.

J is TRBJ1-5 and V is TRBV27, with 7 bases fitting TRBD1. J gave up 5 bases and V 6 bases, and 4 bases lay outside the gene matches. Germline CDR1 reads MNHEY; CDR2 reads SMNVEV (reference sequence). This CDR3 region has 13 residues. DNA for the CDR3: TGTGCCAGCAGCCGCGACAGGGATCAGCCCCAGCATTTT. Its protein is CASSRDRDQPQHF.

The chain joins TRBV18 to TRBJ2-3; 7 positions agree with TRBD1. The length of the CDR3 is 15 residues. V trimming: 3 bases; J trimming: 4 bases; junction bases outside the gene matches: 7. Germline V gene data show CDR1 as KGHSH and CDR2 as LQKENI. The CDR3 protein is CASSPLGGQADTQYF. As DNA, the CDR3 is TGTGCCAGCTCACCTTTAGGGGGCCAAGCAGATACGCAGTATTTT.

The J gene is TRBJ2-2, the V gene TRBV9, with no clear D. V lost 2 bases to trimming and J lost 1 base, with 3 bases between them. Germline CDR1 is SGDLS and CDR2 is YYNGEE. The CDR3 has 13 residues. The CDR3 DNA reads as TGTGCCAGCAGCGTCAAGAACACCGGGGAGCTGTTTTTT. Translated: CASSVKNTGELFF.

The chain links TRBV24-1 to TRBJ1-1; D unresolved. Germline-derived CDR1 and CDR2 are KGHDR and SFDVKD. V was trimmed by 4 bases and J by 6 bases, leaving 11 bases between them. The length of the CDR3 is 13 residues. CDR3 in amino acids: CATSDGREAEAFF. The CDR3 nucleotides read TGTGCCACCAGTGACGGGAGGGAAGCTGAAGCTTTCTTT.

The chain couples TRBV4-1 to TRBJ1-1; D is uncertain. Per the germline V gene, CDR1 is MGHRA and CDR2 is YSYEKL. The CDR3 is 16 residues long. V dropped 3 bases and J dropped 5 bases, with 19 bases sitting between them. The CDR3: CASSQPLSGRGTEAFF. The CDR3 nucleotides are TGCGCCAGCAGCCAGCCCCTGAGCGGGAGAGGTACTGAAGCTTTCTTT.

In its sample, this clone was seen once. The chain has TRBV9 and TRBJ2-3, with TRBD2 matching 7 bases. This CDR3 has 16 amino acids. Losses at the gene ends were 1 base for V and 4 bases for J; bases not matched to a gene: 9. Germline V gene data show CDR1 as SGDLS and CDR2 as YYNGEE. CDR3 nucleotide sequence: TGTGCCAGCAGCGTATCTGGGGGGGGTGGCGCAGATACGCAGTATTTT. Translating it yields CASSVSGGGGADTQYF.

This sequence joins TRBV10-2 and TRBJ2-1, with TRBD2 matching 9 bases. With V trimmed by 7 bases and J by 4 bases, 11 bases remained unmatched. CDR1 and CDR2 from the germline V gene are WSHSY and SAAADI. The CDR3 is 16 residues long. In nucleotides, the CDR3 is TGCGCCAGCAAATTTTTCAGCGGGGGGACGTACAATGAGCAGTTCTTC. Translating gives CASKFFSGGTYNEQFF.

The V call is TRBV19, the J call TRBJ2-7; 10 nucleotides line up with TRBD1. Germline CDR1 is LNHDA and CDR2 is SQIVND (reference sequence). CDR3 length: 17 amino acids. Trimming took 5 bases from V and 2 from J; bases not matched to a gene: 12. CDR3 residues: CASSGGQGSMTPYEQYF. The CDR3 DNA follows: TGTGCCAGTAGTGGGGGACAGGGGTCGATGACACCCTACGAGCAGTACTTC. Filled out from reference TRBV19 and TRBJ2-7, the complete variable domain reads DGGITQSPKYLFRKEGQNVTLSCEQNLNHDAMYWYRQDPGQGLRLIYYSQIVNDFQKGDIAEGYSVSREKKESFPLTVTSAQKNPTAFYLCASSGGQGSMTPYEQYFGPGTRLTVT.

The V call is TRBV5-1, the J call TRBJ1-1, with D possibly matching TRBD1 (5 bases). Trimming left V 0 bases short and J 1 base short, with 10 bases between. CDR3 length: 15 residues. CDR1 and CDR2 (germline): SGHRS, YFSETQ. In nucleotides, the CDR3 is TGCGCCAGCAGCTTGGACCCAACAGGGAACACTGAAGCTTTCTTT. Translating it yields CASSLDPTGNTEAFF. Full variable domain (remainder filled in from reference TRBV5-1 and TRBJ1-1): KAGVTQTPRYLIKTRGQQVTLSCSPISGHRSVSWYQQTPGQGLQFLFEYFSETQRNKGNFPGRFSGRQFSNSRSEMNVSTLELGDSALYLCASSLDPTGNTEAFFGQGTRLTVV.